The 18 T cell receptor beta chains below were found in one sample sequenced in a study of identical twins. TCRdb reprocessed the 5' RACE reads via MiXCR and lists one record per CDR3 protein. The table has hundreds of thousands of distinct CDR3 sequences, under 9% seen once; the top ten hold 0.75% to 1%. These data also formed part of another study, on yellow fever vaccine responses in identical twins.

Sample: PBMCs. The receptors stem from a woman between 18 and 29 years old in good health.

This clonotype was counted between two and nine times. The V and J genes are TRBV20-1 and TRBJ2-5, with 8 bases identical to TRBD1. CDR1 is DFQATT, CDR2 SNEGSKA, per germline (reference sequence). This CDR3 is built from 13 residues. V shed 5 bases and J 5 bases; nucleotides not matched to a gene: 7. CDR3 sequence (DNA): TGCAGTGCTTCAGCAGGGGGCACGGAGACCCAGTACTTC. This gives the protein CSASAGGTETQYF.

The chain carries TRBV7-9 and TRBJ2-2, with 7 bases matching TRBD2. V lost 5 bases to trimming and J lost 4 bases; unmatched junction nucleotides: 7. CDR3 size: 15 residues. Per the germline V gene, CDR1 is SEHNR and CDR2 is FQNEAQ (reference sequence). This chain's CDR3 is CASSPRESGTGELFF. The CDR3 region has the DNA TGTGCCAGCAGCCCGCGGGAGTCCGGCACCGGGGAGCTGTTTTTT.

The sample holds a few counts of this clonotype. The gene calls are TRBV6-5 and TRBJ2-5, with D possibly TRBD2 on 6 matching bases. The germline CDR1 and CDR2 sequences are MNHEY and SVGAGI. V was clipped by 2 bases and J by 2 bases, with 12 bases between them. The length of the CDR3 is 15 residues. The CDR3: CASSYPGLAQETQYF. As DNA, the CDR3 is TGTGCCAGCAGTTACCCGGGACTGGCACAAGAGACCCAGTACTTC.

This clonotype was counted only a few times. The chain uses TRBV28 and TRBJ2-7, with 14 nucleotides matching TRBD2. The germline gives CDR1 MDHEN, CDR2 SYDVKM. The CDR3 is made up of 15 amino acids. V dropped 9 bases and J dropped 4; count of bases not matched to a gene: 8. The CDR3 region is CASSTSGGARYEQYF. CDR3 coding DNA: TGTGCCAGTTCGACTAGCGGGGGGGCTCGGTACGAGCAGTACTTC.

This clonotype turned up a few times. The gene calls are TRBV20-1 and TRBJ1-6, with 7 positions matching TRBD1. Germline values: CDR1 DFQATT, CDR2 SNEGSKA (reference sequence). With 0 bases clipped from V and 3 bases from J, the junction kept 8 bases outside the gene matches. The length of the CDR3 is 17 residues. The CDR3 sequence is CSAREGEGAYYNSPLHF. The CDR3 bases are TGCAGTGCTAGAGAAGGAGAGGGGGCTTACTATAATTCACCCCTCCACTTT.

About this clonotype itself: A much larger clone differs from this one at a single base, so this may be a read error. The chain joins TRBV24-1 to TRBJ2-1; 8 bases align to TRBD1. With 4 bases clipped from V and 0 bases from J, the junction kept 4 bases outside the gene matches. The CDR3 loop spans 16 amino acids. Germline CDR1 KGHDR, CDR2 SFDVKD. DNA of the CDR3: TGTGCCACCAGTGAGGCCGGACAGGGCTCCTACAATGAGCAGTTCTTC. This codes for CATSEAGQGSYNEQFF.

The chain links TRBV9 to TRBJ1-4; D remains unclear. The CDR3 loop spans 13 amino acids. V lost 3 bases and J lost 8, with 11 bases in between. In germline, CDR1 is SGDLS, CDR2 YYNGEE. Here the CDR3 DNA reads TGTGCCAGCAGCGACGCTAGGGCGGAAAAACTGTTTTTT. Its protein product is CASSDARAEKLFF.

This chain links TRBV7-8 with TRBJ2-7; D gene ambiguous. The V end was cut by 5 bases, the J end by 5 bases, with 22 bases between. The germline V gene has CDR1 SGHVS and CDR2 FQNEAQ. This CDR3 has 16 amino acids. The DNA of the CDR3 is TGTGCCAGCAGCGCCGAGCATGGTGGGATGGTACACGAGCAGTACTTC. Protein sequence: CASSAEHGGMVHEQYF.

This clonotype showed up many times. The chain links TRBV15 to TRBJ2-1; D is uncertain. This CDR3 has 13 residues. Trimming left V 1 base short and J 14 bases short, with 15 bases between. Germline assignment: CDR1 LNHNV and CDR2 YYDKDF (reference sequence). This CDR3 is CATSRGARPSEFF. CDR3 DNA: TGTGCCACCAGCAGAGGAGCAAGACCTTCGGAGTTCTTC.

The V gene is TRBV15, the J gene TRBJ2-2, with 8 bases fitting TRBD2. V trimming: 3 bases; J trimming: 6 bases; junction bases outside the gene matches: 12. Germline V gives CDR1 LNHNV, CDR2 YYDKDF (reference sequence). The CDR3 is 17 residues long. The CDR3 reads CATSSFRDNGRAGELFF. The CDR3 region has the DNA TGTGCCACCAGCAGCTTCAGGGACAACGGGAGGGCCGGGGAGCTGTTTTTT. Variable domain in full (rest from reference TRBV15 and TRBJ2-2): DAMVIQNPRYQVTQFGKPVTLSCSQTLNHNVMYWYQQKSSQAPKLLFHYYDKDFNNEADTPDNFQSRRPNTSFCFLDIRSPGLGDTAMYLCATSSFRDNGRAGELFFGEGSRLTVL.

The V gene is TRBV15, the J gene TRBJ2-7; 7 bases fit TRBD1. The CDR3 is 14 amino acids. Germline V lookup: CDR1 LNHNV, CDR2 YYDKDF (reference sequence). The V segment lost 1 base and the J segment 4 bases; nucleotides outside the gene matches: 4. The CDR3 spells CATSRGGQTYEQYF. DNA of the CDR3: TGTGCCACCAGCAGAGGGGGACAGACTTACGAGCAGTACTTC.

This clonotype was seen many times. The rearrangement links TRBV29-1 to TRBJ2-3; D tentatively reads TRBD1 or TRBD2 (5 bases each). Trimming stripped 5 bases from V and 3 bases from J, with 21 bases between. CDR1 and CDR2 from the germline V gene are SQVTM and ANQGSEA. The CDR3 sequence is 16 residues long. The CDR3 sequence is CSVLGAPLENTDTQYF. The CDR3 DNA reads as TGCAGCGTTCTCGGGGCCCCCCTGGAGAATACAGATACGCAGTATTTT.

The V gene is TRBV29-1, the J gene TRBJ2-3; the D gene is possibly TRBD1 (5 bases). Between the trimmed V and J ends, which lost 6 bases and 2 bases, there was a span of 15 bases. Germline-derived CDR1 and CDR2 are SQVTM and ANQGSEA. This CDR3 comprises 14 residues. The CDR3 region is CSVLRQFSTDTQYF. The CDR3 bases are TGCAGCGTCCTACGACAGTTTTCCACAGATACGCAGTATTTT.

This clonotype has just a few counts. CDR3 nucleotides: TGTGCCAGCAGTGTAAAGCGACCTGGGGCCAACGTCCTGACTTTC. The encoded protein is CASSVKRPGANVLTF. The rearrangement joins TRBV5-6 to TRBJ2-6, with D hard to call. The CDR3 sequence is 15 residues long. Trimming took 5 bases from V and 2 from J, leaving 11 bases between them. CDR1 is SGHDT, CDR2 YYEEEE, per germline.

There are a few counts of this clonotype. V usage is TRBV11-2 and J usage is TRBJ2-2; D possibly matches TRBD1 or TRBD2 (7 bases each). The CDR3 covers 14 residues. Germline V gene data show CDR1 as SGHAT and CDR2 as FQNNGV. V lost 6 bases, J lost 5 bases, and 13 bases lay in between. The CDR3 bases are TGTGCCAGCAGGAACAGGGGAGGGACCGGGGAGCTGTTTTTT. It yields the protein CASRNRGGTGELFF.

This clonotype was seen a handful of times. This chain links TRBV18 with TRBJ1-6, with a tentative D call TRBD1 (6 bases). Germline CDR1 and CDR2: KGHSH and LQKENI. The V end lost 2 bases, the J end lost 7 bases, and 12 bases lay between the germline ends. The CDR3 contains 15 residues. The CDR3 loop reads CASSPTGQSNSPLHF. The CDR3 DNA follows: TGTGCCAGCTCACCAACGGGACAATCAAATTCACCCCTCCACTTT.

The chain is built from TRBV5-6 and TRBJ2-2, with D tentatively TRBD2 (5 bases). Germline V CDR1 and CDR2: SGHDT, YYEEEE. Trimming removed 4 bases at V and 4 bases at J, with 8 bases between. The CDR3 covers 13 residues. DNA for the CDR3: TGTGCCAGCAGCCCGGGAACCACCGGGGAGCTGTTTTTT. Amino acids: CASSPGTTGELFF.

This rearrangement joins TRBV4-3 to TRBJ2-7; D not certain. The CDR3 extends over 15 amino acids. Looked up from germline, CDR1 is LGHNA and CDR2 is YSLEER. Trimming pared 1 base from V and 0 bases from J, leaving 10 bases between. The CDR3 region has the DNA TGCGCCAGCAGCCAAGCCCGTAGTGACTCCTACGAGCAGTACTTC. Translation: CASSQARSDSYEQYF.